This TCR beta chain was profiled in a study of OX40 agonist ivuxolimab in advanced cancers. Study-wide results and caveats: Within 6 weeks, CD4+ and CD8+ blood T cells expanded clonally at 0.1 to 3.0 mg/kg.

This clone appeared once. Its antigen is unknown. Germline V gene lookup returns CDR1 MNHEY and CDR2 SVGAGI. Trimming pared 0 bases from V and 2 bases from J, leaving 10 bases between. The CDR3 sequence is 15 residues long. Only in-frame clones appear in the TCRdb table, and some are missing; sequencing was by immunoSEQ multiplex PCR. The sample holds tens of thousands of clones, around 80% seen once. The chain combines TRBV6-5 with TRBJ2-5; D not resolved. Sequenced material: CD4+ or CD8+ T cells sorted from blood, taken in a trial of the OX40 agonist ivuxolimab. This TCR was recovered from an adult with an advanced solid tumor such as melanoma, head and neck, liver or kidney cancer. The CDR3 coding sequence is TGTGCCAGCAGTTACTCGGGTGGTGGGCAAGAGACCCAGTACTTC. This encodes CASSYSGGGQETQYF.